Shown below are 30 T cell receptor beta chains from a single sample sequenced in a study of T cells after yellow fever vaccination. TCRdb reprocessed the 5' RACE reads with MiXCR, giving one entry per CDR3 protein. The data contain under 550,000 distinct CDR3 sequences, 21% of them singletons. This specimen was PBMCs, taken about 21 days after the first yellow fever vaccination. These receptor sequences come from a man between 18 and 29 years old who received the YFV17D yellow fever vaccine.

CDR3 amino acids: CASSLVRTGADEAFF. The CDR3 DNA is TGTGCCAGCAGCTTGGTGCGGACAGGGGCCGACGAAGCTTTCTTT. The V and J genes are TRBV5-5 and TRBJ1-1; 9 bases are shared with TRBD1. Per the germline V gene, CDR1 is SGHKS and CDR2 is YYEKEE (reference sequence). V lost 0 bases to trimming and J lost 8 bases; unmatched junction nucleotides: 8. This CDR3 comprises 15 residues.

This clonotype was detected a few times. The chain has TRBV4-2 and TRBJ2-5; possible D gene TRBD2, 6 bases. The length of the CDR3 is 12 residues. V lost 6 bases, J lost 5 bases, and 10 bases lay in between. Germline V gene lookup returns CDR1 LGHNA and CDR2 YNFKEQ. The CDR3 DNA follows: TGTGCCAGCAGTAACCGGGGGGAGACCCAGTACTTC. Translating it yields CASSNRGETQYF.

This chain joins TRBV20-1 and TRBJ2-5; tentative D call: TRBD2 (5 bases). V was clipped by 0 bases and J by 4 bases, with 15 bases between them. There are 15 residues in the CDR3. CDR1 is DFQATT, CDR2 SNEGSKA, per germline (reference sequence). The CDR3 protein is CSARDPMGSRETQYF. The CDR3 bases are TGCAGTGCTAGAGATCCCATGGGGAGCCGAGAGACCCAGTACTTC.

This clonotype was found a few times. This rearrangement joins TRBV27 to TRBJ2-5; tentatively, D is TRBD1 (5 bases). Trimming stripped 3 bases from V and 2 bases from J, with 13 bases between. Germline V CDR1 and CDR2: MNHEY, SMNVEV (reference sequence). CDR3 length: 15 amino acids. The CDR3 bases are TGTGCCAGCAGTTTGACAGCACTCACTCAAGAGACCCAGTACTTC. Translating it yields CASSLTALTQETQYF.

This clonotype was observed a few times. The chain employs TRBV10-1 and TRBJ1-3, with D uncertain. Germline CDR1 is WNHNN and CDR2 is SYGVQD (reference sequence). Trimming removed 2 bases at V and 0 bases at J, with 2 bases between. CDR3 length: 13 residues. The CDR3: CASSENSGNTIYF. DNA for the CDR3: TGCGCCAGCAGTGAGAACTCTGGAAACACCATATATTTT.

The CDR3 reads CASSLGTGANEQFF. The CDR3 DNA follows: TGCGCCAGCAGCTTGGGGACAGGGGCGAATGAGCAGTTCTTC. The chain uses TRBV5-1 and TRBJ2-1, with 9 bases lining up with TRBD1. CDR3 length equals 14 residues. J lost 7 bases, V lost 0 bases, and 2 bases had no gene match. Germline V gene lookup returns CDR1 SGHRS and CDR2 YFSETQ.

The chain carries TRBV7-6 and TRBJ2-5, with D perhaps matching TRBD1 or TRBD2 (6 bases each). There are 17 residues in the CDR3. Germline V gene sequence: CDR1 SGHVS, CDR2 FNYEAQ. Trimming took 5 bases from V and 1 from J, leaving 20 bases between them. The CDR3 here is CASSLRGGGRSQETQYF. CDR3 in DNA: TGTGCCAGCAGCCTCAGGGGTGGGGGGCGCAGCCAAGAGACCCAGTACTTC.

In this sample, this clonotype turned up many times. V usage is TRBV6-2 or TRBV6-3 and J usage is TRBJ2-4, with D perhaps TRBD1 or TRBD2 (6 bases each). The CDR3 is 11 amino acids. Trimming took 7 bases from V and 13 from J, leaving 14 bases between them. CDR1 MNHEY and CDR2 SVGEGT come from the germline V gene. In DNA form, the CDR3 reads TGTGCCAGCACCGACGAGGGGGGACAGTACTTC. Residues: CASTDEGGQYF.

This clonotype has more than one count but fewer than ten. V usage is TRBV2 and J usage is TRBJ2-1; 9 nucleotides agree with TRBD2. The CDR3 covers 16 residues. Looked up from germline, CDR1 is SNHLY and CDR2 is FYNNEI. V was clipped by 5 bases and J by 8 bases; unmatched bases: 13. The DNA of the CDR3 is TGTGCCAGCAGTAGCCGTGGGGCGGGGGGGCCCGATGAGCAGTTCTTC. Amino acid sequence: CASSSRGAGGPDEQFF.

The chain carries TRBV9 and TRBJ2-2; 8 nucleotides align to TRBD1. This CDR3 is 15 amino acids long. Trimming at V came to 4 bases and at J to 3 bases, leaving 5 bases not matched to a gene. Germline V gene data show CDR1 as SGDLS and CDR2 as YYNGEE. CDR3 coding DNA: TGTGCCAGCAGCACCGGGACAGGAGACACCGGGGAGCTGTTTTTT. It specifies CASSTGTGDTGELFF.

In its sample, this clonotype was seen a few times. This chain connects TRBV19 to TRBJ2-5; 8 bases fit TRBD1. V shed 5 bases and J 4 bases; nucleotides not matched to a gene: 3. The CDR3 consists of 13 residues. Germline V gene data show CDR1 as LNHDA and CDR2 as SQIVND (reference sequence). In DNA, the CDR3 is TGTGCCAGTAGTGAAGGGACAGGAGAGACCCAGTACTTC. Translating it yields CASSEGTGETQYF.

The chain links TRBV28 to TRBJ2-1; a possible D gene is TRBD1 (6 bases). The CDR3 length is 14 residues. V gave up 6 bases and J gave up 4 bases, with 13 bases separating them. Germline CDR1 reads MDHEN; CDR2 reads SYDVKM. CDR3 nucleotides: TGTGCCAGCAGCAGGGGTGTGATATACAATGAGCAGTTCTTC. It specifies CASSRGVIYNEQFF.

The genes are TRBV12-3 or TRBV12-4 and TRBJ2-5, with a possible D match to TRBD2 (6 bases). Trimming pared 6 bases from V and 4 bases from J, leaving 15 bases between. The CDR3 contains 14 residues. CDR3 nucleotides: TGTGCCAGCAGAGATAATTGGGAGGTAGAGACCCAGTACTTC. Protein sequence: CASRDNWEVETQYF.

V and J are TRBV11-2 and TRBJ1-2, with D possibly being TRBD1 (6 bases). CDR3 length: 16 amino acids. V was shortened by 5 bases and J by 4 bases, with 20 bases between the two germline ends. Germline CDR1 reads SGHAT; CDR2 reads FQNNGV. The CDR3 spells CASSAAGDGGIYGYTF. The CDR3 nucleotides are TGTGCCAGCAGCGCAGCAGGGGACGGCGGGATCTATGGCTACACCTTC.

J is TRBJ2-2 and V is TRBV6-2 or TRBV6-3; TRBD2 aligns across 14 bases. Trimming took 5 bases from V and 3 from J; bases not matched to a gene: 8. The CDR3 covers 18 residues. In germline, CDR1 is MNHEY, CDR2 SVGEGT. Written as DNA, the CDR3 is TGTGCCAGCAGTCACCGGACTAGCGGGGGGCTGGACACCGGGGAGCTGTTTTTT. Translation gives CASSHRTSGGLDTGELFF.

The chain has TRBV6-2 or TRBV6-3 and TRBJ2-2; D is uncertain. The ends were cut back, 4 bases at V and 5 bases at J, with 8 bases in the middle. The length of the CDR3 is 13 residues. Germline lookup yields CDR1 MNHEY and CDR2 SVGEGT. DNA of the CDR3: TGTGCCAGCAGTTTATTTTCAACCGGGGAGCTGTTTTTT. Its protein is CASSLFSTGELFF.

This clonotype was seen a handful of times. The chain combines TRBV28 with TRBJ1-1, with D unresolved. The germline V gene has CDR1 MDHEN and CDR2 SYDVKM. The CDR3 covers 11 residues. The CDR3 reads CAVTGNTEAFF. Written as DNA, the CDR3 is TGTGCGGTGACGGGGAACACTGAAGCTTTCTTT.

The CDR3 reads CASRSAGTGTGELFF. The CDR3 DNA sequence: TGTGCCAGCAGAAGCGCCGGGACAGGGACCGGGGAGCTGTTTTTT. The gene calls are TRBV12-3 or TRBV12-4 and TRBJ2-2, with TRBD1 identical over 9 bases. J gave up 5 bases and V 6 bases, and 7 bases lay outside the gene matches. The CDR3 totals 15 residues.

In DNA, the CDR3 is TGTGCCAGCAGTTATGCGCCGGGACTAGATACTGGTGAGCAGTTCTTC. Translating gives CASSYAPGLDTGEQFF. The rearrangement links TRBV6-5 to TRBJ2-1, with 8 bases identical to TRBD2. The trim removed 3 bases at V and 9 bases at J, leaving 13 bases unmatched. Germline loops: CDR1 MNHEY, CDR2 SVGAGI. This CDR3 region has 16 residues.

The chain recombines TRBV25-1 with TRBJ2-1; D is possibly TRBD1 (5 bases). Germline V gene sequence: CDR1 MGHDK, CDR2 SYGVNS. CDR3 length equals 17 residues. V was trimmed by 3 bases and J by 0 bases, leaving 15 bases between them. The CDR3 nucleotides are TGTGCCAGCAGTGAGGGGCCTCGGCGCAGCTCCTACAATGAGCAGTTCTTC. This translates into CASSEGPRRSSYNEQFF.

This clonotype was observed once. This chain joins TRBV14 and TRBJ2-4; maybe TRBD2 (5 bases). Germline V CDR1 and CDR2: SGHDN, FVKESK. V gave up 0 bases and J gave up 0 bases, with 12 bases separating them. This CDR3 region has 17 residues. The chain's CDR3 is CASSQDMGSLAKNIQYF. The CDR3 DNA reads as TGTGCCAGCAGCCAAGATATGGGGAGCCTAGCCAAAAACATTCAGTACTTC.

This clonotype was counted at least ten times. CDR3 sequence reads: CASSYSMGAMNEKLFF. CDR3 nucleotide sequence: TGTGCCAGCAGTTACTCGATGGGGGCGATGAATGAAAAACTGTTTTTT. The J gene is TRBJ1-4, the V gene TRBV6-5; D perhaps matches TRBD1 (6 bases). V lost 0 bases, J lost 5 bases, and 13 bases lay in between. Per germline, CDR1 MNHEY and CDR2 SVGAGI. This CDR3 is built from 16 residues.

The V and J genes are TRBV5-1 and TRBJ2-3; 9 bases are a match to TRBD1. Unmatched junction bases numbered 6, after V lost 4 bases and J lost 3 bases. Germline-derived CDR1 and CDR2 are SGHRS and YFSETQ. The CDR3 spans 15 residues. The CDR3 bases are TGCGCCAGCAGCGGAGGACAGGGGAGGACAGATACGCAGTATTTT. Amino acids: CASSGGQGRTDTQYF.

The chain uses TRBV7-6 and TRBJ1-5; no clear D. V was clipped by 6 bases and J by 5 bases, with 11 bases between them. The CDR3 is 13 residues long. Germline loops: CDR1 SGHVS, CDR2 FNYEAQ. CDR3 sequence: CASSLQKDQPQHF. CDR3 bases: TGTGCCAGCAGTTTACAAAAAGATCAGCCCCAGCATTTT. Using reference TRBV7-6 and TRBJ1-5 for the parts outside the CDR3, the full variable domain is GAGVSQSPRYKVTKRGQDVALRCDPISGHVSLYWYRQALGQGPEFLTYFNYEAQQDKSGLPNDRFSAERPEGSISTLTIQRTEQRDSAMYRCASSLQKDQPQHFGDGTRLSIL.

This clonotype came up many times. The chain is built from TRBV27 and TRBJ2-1; 15 bases are a match to TRBD2. The V gene's germline CDR1 is MNHEY and CDR2 SMNVEV (reference sequence). The V segment lost 5 bases and the J segment 6 bases; nucleotides outside the gene matches: 8. The CDR3 covers 17 residues. The CDR3 here is CASSPRTSGGASNEQFF. CDR3 nucleotide sequence: TGTGCCAGCAGTCCACGGACTAGCGGGGGGGCGAGCAATGAGCAGTTCTTC.

V gene TRBV11-2 combines with J gene TRBJ2-3; 14 bases line up with TRBD2. CDR1 and CDR2 from the germline V gene are SGHAT and FQNNGV. This CDR3 has 18 residues. Losses at the gene ends were 8 bases for V and 0 bases for J; bases not matched to a gene: 10. The CDR3 protein is CASAGPGTSGGSTDTQYF. CDR3 DNA: TGTGCCAGCGCCGGGCCCGGGACTAGCGGGGGAAGCACAGATACGCAGTATTTT.

This clonotype occurred a few times. The chain's CDR3 is CATATSSGTDTQYF. CDR3 DNA: TGTGCCACCGCTACTAGCTCAGGCACAGATACGCAGTATTTT. The chain couples TRBV15 to TRBJ2-3; weak D call: TRBD2 (6 bases). The germline CDR1 and CDR2 sequences are LNHNV and YYDKDF (reference sequence). CDR3 size: 14 residues. The germline V and J ends were trimmed by 8 bases and 1 base, with 13 bases remaining between them.

This clonotype occurred a few times. The chain recombines TRBV20-1 with TRBJ2-7, with unresolved D. This CDR3 comprises 12 residues. Trimming pared 1 base from V and 3 bases from J, leaving 7 bases between. Germline CDR1 DFQATT, CDR2 SNEGSKA (reference sequence). The CDR3 DNA is TGCAGTGCTAGAGCCAGCGTCTACGAGCAGTACGTC. The encoded protein is CSARASVYEQYV.

The genes are TRBV12-3 or TRBV12-4 and TRBJ2-1; 11 bases are a match to TRBD2. The trim removed 5 bases at V and 1 base at J, leaving 4 bases unmatched. The CDR3 length is 16 residues. The CDR3, as DNA: TGTGCCAGCAGTGCTAGCGGGGGGCCTTCCTACAATGAGCAGTTCTTC. This codes for CASSASGGPSYNEQFF.

The sample holds a few counts of this clonotype. V usage is TRBV3-1 and J usage is TRBJ2-3; weak D call: TRBD2 (5 bases). V lost 1 base to trimming and J lost 6 bases, with 14 bases between them. The CDR3 sequence is 15 residues long. The germline gives CDR1 LGHDT, CDR2 YNNKEL (reference sequence). CDR3 protein: CASSQVTSLVDTQYF. CDR3 sequence (DNA): TGTGCCAGCAGCCAAGTAACTAGTTTAGTGGATACGCAGTATTTT.